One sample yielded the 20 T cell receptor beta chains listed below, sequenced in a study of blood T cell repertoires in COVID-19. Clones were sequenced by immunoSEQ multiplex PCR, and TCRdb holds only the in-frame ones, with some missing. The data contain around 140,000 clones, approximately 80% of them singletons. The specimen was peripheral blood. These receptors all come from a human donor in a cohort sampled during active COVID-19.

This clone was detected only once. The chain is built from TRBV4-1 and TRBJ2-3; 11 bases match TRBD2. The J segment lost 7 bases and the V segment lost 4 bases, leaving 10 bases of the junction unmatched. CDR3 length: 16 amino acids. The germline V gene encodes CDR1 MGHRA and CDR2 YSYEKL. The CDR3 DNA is TGCGCCAGCAGCCCGGGACTAGCGGTGGTTAGTAATACGCAGTATTTT. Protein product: CASSPGLAVVSNTQYF.

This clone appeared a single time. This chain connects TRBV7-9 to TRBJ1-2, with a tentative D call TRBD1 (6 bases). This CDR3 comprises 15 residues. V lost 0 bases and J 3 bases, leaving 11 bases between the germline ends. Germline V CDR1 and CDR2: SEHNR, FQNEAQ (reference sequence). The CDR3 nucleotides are TGTGCCAGCAGCTTAGCAACAGGGAAACACTATGGCTACACCTTC. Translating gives CASSLATGKHYGYTF.

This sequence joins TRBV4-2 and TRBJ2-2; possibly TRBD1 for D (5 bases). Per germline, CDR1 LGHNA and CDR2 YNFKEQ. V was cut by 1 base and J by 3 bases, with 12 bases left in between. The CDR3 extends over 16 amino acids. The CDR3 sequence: CASSQGAGKDTGELFF. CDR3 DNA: TGTGCCAGCAGCCAAGGGGCAGGGAAAGACACCGGGGAGCTGTTTTTT.

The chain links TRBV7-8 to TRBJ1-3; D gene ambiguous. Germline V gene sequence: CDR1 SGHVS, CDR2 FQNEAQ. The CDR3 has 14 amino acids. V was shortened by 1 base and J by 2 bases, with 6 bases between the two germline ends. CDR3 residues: CASSLGSAGNTIYF. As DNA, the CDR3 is TGTGCCAGCAGCTTAGGCAGCGCTGGAAACACCATATATTTT.

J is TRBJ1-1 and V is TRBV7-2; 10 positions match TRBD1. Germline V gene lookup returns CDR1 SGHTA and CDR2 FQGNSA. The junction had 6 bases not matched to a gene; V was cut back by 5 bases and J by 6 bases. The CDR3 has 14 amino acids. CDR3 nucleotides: TGTGCCAGCAGCGCGGGACAGGGGTTGGCTGAAGCTTTCTTT. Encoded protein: CASSAGQGLAEAFF.

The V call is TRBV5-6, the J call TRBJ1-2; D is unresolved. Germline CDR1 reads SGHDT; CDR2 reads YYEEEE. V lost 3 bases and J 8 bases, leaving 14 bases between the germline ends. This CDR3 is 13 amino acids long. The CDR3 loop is CASSSVWAAGYTF. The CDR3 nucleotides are TGTGCCAGCAGCTCAGTCTGGGCCGCGGGCTACACCTTC.

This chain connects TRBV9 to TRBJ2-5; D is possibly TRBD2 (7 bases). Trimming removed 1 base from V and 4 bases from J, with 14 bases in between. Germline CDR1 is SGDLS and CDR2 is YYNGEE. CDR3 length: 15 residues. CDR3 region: CASSVSMGGRETQYF. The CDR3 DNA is TGTGCCAGCAGCGTATCTATGGGGGGGCGAGAGACCCAGTACTTC.

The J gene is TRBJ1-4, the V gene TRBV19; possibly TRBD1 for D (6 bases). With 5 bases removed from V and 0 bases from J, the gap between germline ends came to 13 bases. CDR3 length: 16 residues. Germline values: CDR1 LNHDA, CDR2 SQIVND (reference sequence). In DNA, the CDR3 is TGTGCCAGTAGTTCCCCCCGACAGGCAACTAATGAAAAACTGTTTTTT. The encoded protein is CASSSPRQATNEKLFF. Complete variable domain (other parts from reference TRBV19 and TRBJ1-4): DGGITQSPKYLFRKEGQNVTLSCEQNLNHDAMYWYRQDPGQGLRLIYYSQIVNDFQKGDIAEGYSVSREKKESFPLTVTSAQKNPTAFYLCASSSPRQATNEKLFFGSGTQLSVL.

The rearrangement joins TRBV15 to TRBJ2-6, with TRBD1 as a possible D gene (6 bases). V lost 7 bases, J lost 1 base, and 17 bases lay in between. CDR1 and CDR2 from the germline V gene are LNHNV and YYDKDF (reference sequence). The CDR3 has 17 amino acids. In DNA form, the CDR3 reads TGTGCCACCACCCCAGGGGTTGGGGGATCTGGGGCCAACGTCCTGACTTTC. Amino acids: CATTPGVGGSGANVLTF.

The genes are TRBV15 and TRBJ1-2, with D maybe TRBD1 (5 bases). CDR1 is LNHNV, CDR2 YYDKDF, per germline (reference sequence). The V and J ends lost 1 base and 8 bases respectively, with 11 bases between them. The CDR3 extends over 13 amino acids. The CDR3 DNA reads TGTGCCACCAGCAGAGCAGGGTACGGCGGCTACACCTTC. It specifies CATSRAGYGGYTF.

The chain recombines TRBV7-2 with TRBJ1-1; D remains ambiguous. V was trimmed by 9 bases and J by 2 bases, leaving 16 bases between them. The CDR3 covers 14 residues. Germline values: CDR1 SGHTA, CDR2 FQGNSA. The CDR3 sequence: CASTAGAGNTEAFF. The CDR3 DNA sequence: TGTGCCAGTACAGCCGGCGCTGGAAACACTGAAGCTTTCTTT.

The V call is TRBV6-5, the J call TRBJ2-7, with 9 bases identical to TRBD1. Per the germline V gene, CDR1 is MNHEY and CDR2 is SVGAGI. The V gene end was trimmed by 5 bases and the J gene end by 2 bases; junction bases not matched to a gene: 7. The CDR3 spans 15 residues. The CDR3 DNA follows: TGTGCCAGCAGTCCCGGGACAGGGAAGGCCTACGAGCAGTACTTC. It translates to CASSPGTGKAYEQYF.

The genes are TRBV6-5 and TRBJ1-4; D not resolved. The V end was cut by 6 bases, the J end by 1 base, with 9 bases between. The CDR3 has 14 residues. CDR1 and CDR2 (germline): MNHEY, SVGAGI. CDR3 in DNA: TGTGCCAGCAGGGACTGGGGAACTAATGAAAAACTGTTTTTT. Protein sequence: CASRDWGTNEKLFF.

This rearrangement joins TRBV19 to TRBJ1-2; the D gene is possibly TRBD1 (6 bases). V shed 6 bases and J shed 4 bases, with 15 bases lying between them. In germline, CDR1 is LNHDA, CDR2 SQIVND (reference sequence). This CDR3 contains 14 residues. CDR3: CASREQGLIYGYTF. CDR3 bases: TGTGCCAGTAGGGAGCAGGGGCTCATCTATGGCTACACCTTC. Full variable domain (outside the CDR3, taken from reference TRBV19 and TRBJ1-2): DGGITQSPKYLFRKEGQNVTLSCEQNLNHDAMYWYRQDPGQGLRLIYYSQIVNDFQKGDIAEGYSVSREKKESFPLTVTSAQKNPTAFYLCASREQGLIYGYTFGSGTRLTVV.

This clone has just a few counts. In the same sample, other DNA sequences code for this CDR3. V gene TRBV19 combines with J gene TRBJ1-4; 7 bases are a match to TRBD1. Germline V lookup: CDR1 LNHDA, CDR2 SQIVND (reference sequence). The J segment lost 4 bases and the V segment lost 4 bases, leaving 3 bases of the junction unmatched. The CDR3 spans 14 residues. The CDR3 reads CASSNDRVNEKLFF. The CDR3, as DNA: TGTGCCAGTAGTAACGACAGGGTTAATGAAAAACTGTTTTTT.

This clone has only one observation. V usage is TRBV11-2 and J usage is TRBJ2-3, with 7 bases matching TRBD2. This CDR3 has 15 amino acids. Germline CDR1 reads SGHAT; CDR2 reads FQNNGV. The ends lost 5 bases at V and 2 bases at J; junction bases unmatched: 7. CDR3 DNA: TGTGCCAGCAGCCCACGAGCGGGGCCCACAGATACGCAGTATTTT. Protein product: CASSPRAGPTDTQYF.

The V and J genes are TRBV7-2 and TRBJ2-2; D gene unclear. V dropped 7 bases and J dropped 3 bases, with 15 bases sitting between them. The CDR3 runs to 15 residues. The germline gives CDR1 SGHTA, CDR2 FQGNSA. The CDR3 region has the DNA TGTGCCAGCACCTTGATGCCAGGTGACACCGGGGAGCTGTTTTTT. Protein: CASTLMPGDTGELFF.

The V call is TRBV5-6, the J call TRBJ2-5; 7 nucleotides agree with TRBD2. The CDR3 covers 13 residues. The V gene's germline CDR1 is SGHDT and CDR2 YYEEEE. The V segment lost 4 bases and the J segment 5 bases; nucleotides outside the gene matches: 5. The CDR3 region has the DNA TGTGCCAGCAGCCAGACAGCGGGGGAGACCCAGTACTTC. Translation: CASSQTAGETQYF. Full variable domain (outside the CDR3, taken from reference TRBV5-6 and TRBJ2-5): DAGVTQSPTHLIKTRGQQVTLRCSPKSGHDTVSWYQQALGQGPQFIFQYYEEEERQRGNFPDRFSGHQFPNYSSELNVNALLLGDSALYLCASSQTAGETQYFGPGTRLLVL.

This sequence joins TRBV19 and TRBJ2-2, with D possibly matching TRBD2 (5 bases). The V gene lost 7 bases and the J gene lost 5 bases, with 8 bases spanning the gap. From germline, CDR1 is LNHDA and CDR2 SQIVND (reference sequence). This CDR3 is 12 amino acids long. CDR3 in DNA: TGTGCCAGTACATCGGGAACCGGGGAGCTGTTTTTT. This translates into CASTSGTGELFF.

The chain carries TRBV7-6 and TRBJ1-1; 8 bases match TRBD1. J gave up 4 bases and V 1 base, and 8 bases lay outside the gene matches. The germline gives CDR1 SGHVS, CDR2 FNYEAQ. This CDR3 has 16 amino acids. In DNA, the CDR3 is TGTGCCAGCAGCTTAGTAGGGGACAGGTTCGGCACTGAAGCTTTCTTT. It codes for CASSLVGDRFGTEAFF.